The source of this TCR beta chain is a study of long-term antiretroviral therapy in people with HIV. This was the immunoSEQ v3.0 assay at survey level. TCRdb's table, derived via immunoSEQ multiplex PCR, lists solely in-frame clones and lacks some. The table includes 25,000 to 30,000 clones, roughly 80% detected once. Inclusion required at least two post-ART and at least one pre-ART PBMC samples. The CDR3 is made up of 15 amino acids. The trim removed 2 bases at V and 5 bases at J, leaving 7 bases unmatched. Germline V CDR1 and CDR2: SGHRS, YFSETQ. Study-wide results and limits: ART preceded a rise in diversity that nonetheless stayed lower than in transplant donor controls. Information pertaining to ART adherence, viral resistance or therapeutic modifications was not obtained. Spans of CDR3 length were tighter for HIV repertoires than for controls.

For this clone: Its specificity is not known.

The V and J genes are TRBV5-1 and TRBJ2-5; TRBD1 aligns across 9 bases. Material: unsorted PBMCs, obtained 2.9 years after starting antiretroviral therapy. The sequence was collected from a man in his fifties or sixties with HIV. The chain's CDR3 is CASSFAGTGQETQYF. CDR3 DNA sequence: TGCGCCAGCAGCTTTGCCGGGACAGGGCAGGAGACCCAGTACTTC.